In its sample, the clone carrying this T cell receptor (beta chain) was seen many times. TCRdb re-clonotyped the PCR reads through MiXCR. The top ten hold about 3.6% of the sample, which has fewer than 100,000 clones, around 14% seen once. These data belong to a study of metastatic and nonmetastatic thyroid tumors. Study-level information: For malignant and benign thyroid patients, tumor or nodule tissue and blood were the sources whose repertoires were compared.

Thyroid surgery took place with no prior treatment in any patient. Germline V gene data show CDR1 as MNHNS and CDR2 as SASEGT. Between the trimmed V and J ends, which lost 6 bases and 1 base, there was a span of 10 bases. The CDR3 runs to 14 residues. The sequenced sample was blood. This receptor was obtained from a female donor with papillary thyroid cancer or a benign thyroid nodule (not recorded which). Some clones in this sample may be carry-over from other donors' samples. J is TRBJ1-3 and V is TRBV6-1; the D gene is possibly TRBD1 (5 bases). The CDR3 is CASRQDNSGNTIYF. In DNA, the CDR3 is TGTGCCAGCAGGCAGGACAATTCTGGAAACACCATATATTTT.